The 25 T cell receptor beta chains below all came from one sample that was sequenced in a study of T cell responses to AZD1222 COVID-19 vaccine. Method: immunoSEQ multiplex PCR; TCRdb's copy keeps in-frame clones and lacks some. This sample carries about 96,000 clones, about 90% of them seen once, and the ten largest clones take 20% to 30%. The sample consisted of peripheral blood, taken on day 0 of AZD1222 vaccination. The receptors were gathered from an adult in good health.

V gene TRBV4-3 combines with J gene TRBJ1-1; TRBD1 matches 10 bases. V dropped 1 base and J dropped 3; count of bases not matched to a gene: 11. Germline V gene sequence: CDR1 LGHNA, CDR2 YSLEER. The CDR3 totals 18 residues. The CDR3 nucleotides are TGCGCCAGCAGCCAAGGGAGTTTAGGACAGGGGGACGACACTGAAGCTTTCTTT. Protein: CASSQGSLGQGDDTEAFF.

V usage is TRBV30 and J usage is TRBJ1-2, with TRBD1 matching over 9 bases. CDR1 and CDR2 from the germline V gene are GTSNPN and SVGIG (reference sequence). The CDR3 has 12 amino acids. With V trimmed by 4 bases and J by 7 bases, 4 bases remained unmatched. For the CDR3, the DNA is TGTGCCTGGACACAGGGGGCTGTTGGCTACACCTTC. It specifies CAWTQGAVGYTF.

V and J are TRBV27 and TRBJ1-6; D is possibly TRBD1 (5 bases). The CDR3 length is 13 residues. Germline V gene data show CDR1 as MNHEY and CDR2 as SMNVEV (reference sequence). V was trimmed by 7 bases and J by 7 bases, leaving 11 bases between them. In nucleotides, the CDR3 is TGTGCCAGCAAGGGGTTGATGAATTCACCCCTCCACTTT. As protein: CASKGLMNSPLHF.

V usage is TRBV4-1 and J usage is TRBJ2-1, with D uncertain. The germline V and J ends were trimmed by 1 base and 0 bases, with 10 bases remaining between them. The CDR3 length is 16 residues. Germline-derived CDR1 and CDR2 are MGHRA and YSYEKL. In DNA, the CDR3 is TGCGCCAGCAGCCAAGTTGACATAGTCTCCTACAATGAGCAGTTCTTC. Its translation: CASSQVDIVSYNEQFF.

The genes are TRBV11-2 and TRBJ1-3, with D unresolved. The germline gives CDR1 SGHAT, CDR2 FQNNGV. Between the trimmed V and J ends, which lost 0 bases and 0 bases, there was a span of 9 bases. The CDR3 runs 16 residues. The CDR3 protein is CASSLEGANSGNTIYF. CDR3 DNA sequence: TGTGCCAGCAGCTTAGAGGGAGCCAACTCTGGAAACACCATATATTTT.

Written as DNA, the CDR3 is TGTGCCAGTAAACGACTAGGGCAAGAGACCCAGTACTTC. Protein: CASKRLGQETQYF. V usage is TRBV19 and J usage is TRBJ2-5; D is perhaps TRBD2 (6 bases). Germline V gives CDR1 LNHDA, CDR2 SQIVND (reference sequence). With 7 bases removed from V and 2 bases from J, the gap between germline ends came to 11 bases. The CDR3 runs to 13 residues. The full variable domain, completed using reference TRBV19 and TRBJ2-5, is DGGITQSPKYLFRKEGQNVTLSCEQNLNHDAMYWYRQDPGQGLRLIYYSQIVNDFQKGDIAEGYSVSREKKESFPLTVTSAQKNPTAFYLCASKRLGQETQYFGPGTRLLVL.

The V call is TRBV6-5, the J call TRBJ2-2, with D possibly called TRBD1 or TRBD2 (8 bases each). This CDR3 contains 15 residues. V dropped 6 bases and J dropped 5 bases, with 16 bases sitting between them. Germline loops: CDR1 MNHEY, CDR2 SVGAGI. The CDR3 DNA follows: TGTGCCAGCAGACGGACAGGGACTAGGACCGGGGAGCTGTTTTTT. This sequence encodes CASRRTGTRTGELFF.

This chain uses TRBV28 with TRBJ1-2; D ambiguous. Deletions cut 5 bases from V and 0 bases from J, with 13 bases between. Looked up from germline, CDR1 is MDHEN and CDR2 is SYDVKM. The CDR3 is 15 residues long. The CDR3 DNA sequence: TGTGCCAGCAGTAGAGTTGACCCAGCTAACTATGGCTACACCTTC. Translating it yields CASSRVDPANYGYTF.

The table lists this clone with a few counts. The chain is built from TRBV19 and TRBJ1-2; no clear D gene. The germline V gene has CDR1 LNHDA and CDR2 SQIVND (reference sequence). This CDR3 spans 18 amino acids. V lost 6 bases and J lost 3, with 26 bases in between. In DNA, the CDR3 is TGTGCCAGTAGCCCCTTCGTGATAGGTAGGGAAGACGACTATGGCTACACCTTC. Protein: CASSPFVIGREDDYGYTF.

This clone was detected only once. The J gene is TRBJ2-1, the V gene TRBV5-1; D unresolved. The germline CDR1 and CDR2 sequences are SGHRS and YFSETQ. This CDR3 region has 13 residues. Trimming left V 4 bases short and J 10 bases short, with 15 bases between. CDR3 nucleotides: TGCGCCAGCAGCAGCCGTCTCCAGCAAGAGCAGTTCTTC. Translating it yields CASSSRLQQEQFF.

The genes are TRBV5-5 and TRBJ1-5; no clear D gene. V dropped 0 bases and J dropped 4 bases, with 17 bases sitting between them. Germline V gene sequence: CDR1 SGHKS, CDR2 YYEKEE (reference sequence). The CDR3 has 17 residues. This chain's CDR3 is CASSLGRPGVWNQPQHF. DNA of the CDR3: TGTGCCAGCAGCTTGGGCCGACCTGGCGTATGGAATCAGCCCCAGCATTTT.

The V gene is TRBV28, the J gene TRBJ2-7; D is uncertain. CDR1 MDHEN and CDR2 SYDVKM come from the germline V gene. There are 11 residues in the CDR3. The V end lost 7 bases, the J end lost 2 bases, and 6 bases lay between the germline ends. This CDR3 is CASTGTYEQYF. The DNA of the CDR3 is TGTGCCAGCACAGGAACCTACGAGCAGTACTTC.

V is TRBV7-8 and J is TRBJ1-4, with TRBD1 as a possible D gene (5 bases). V lost 2 bases and J 0 bases, leaving 10 bases between the germline ends. CDR1 and CDR2 (germline): SGHVS, FQNEAQ. This CDR3 spans 16 amino acids. CDR3: CASSLLRDSTNEKLFF. CDR3 DNA: TGTGCCAGCAGCTTACTCCGGGACTCAACTAATGAAAAACTGTTTTTT.

The V and J genes are TRBV16 and TRBJ1-5; TRBD1 is a possible D gene (5 bases). The CDR3 has 15 amino acids. Looked up from germline, CDR1 is KGHSY and CDR2 is FQNENV. The V and J ends lost 3 bases and 2 bases respectively, with 11 bases between them. DNA for the CDR3: TGTGCCAGCAGCCAGGGGGTCCTTGGCAATCAGCCCCAGCATTTT. It yields the protein CASSQGVLGNQPQHF.

The J gene is TRBJ1-3, the V gene TRBV5-1; D ambiguous. Per the germline V gene, CDR1 is SGHRS and CDR2 is YFSETQ. Deletions cut 2 bases from V and 8 bases from J, with 23 bases between. The CDR3 length is 17 residues. In DNA, the CDR3 is TGCGCCAGCAGCTTCCGGGCAGGAGGTACCTTGGCAGACACCATATATTTT. Protein product: CASSFRAGGTLADTIYF.

The chain joins TRBV18 to TRBJ2-7; D is uncertain. Trimming removed 5 bases from V and 3 bases from J, with 14 bases in between. Germline V gene data show CDR1 as KGHSH and CDR2 as LQKENI. The CDR3 is made up of 14 amino acids. In nucleotides, the CDR3 is TGTGCCAGCTCATCGAGCCCAATAATCTACGAGCAGTACTTC. Protein product: CASSSSPIIYEQYF.

The CDR3 here is CASSSRGGNQPQHF. DNA of the CDR3: TGTGCCAGCAGTTCCAGAGGGGGCAATCAGCCCCAGCATTTT. V is TRBV6-2 or TRBV6-3 and J is TRBJ1-5, with a weak D call TRBD1 (5 bases). Per the germline V gene, CDR1 is MNHEY and CDR2 is SVGEGT. V gave up 4 bases and J gave up 2 bases, with 9 bases separating them. The CDR3 has 14 amino acids.

This clone was picked up one time. The CDR3 DNA reads as TGTGCCTGCACCGGCGGGGCAGGGCAGGGAGAGACCCAGTACTTC. Translated: CACTGGAGQGETQYF. The rearrangement uses TRBV30 and TRBJ2-5; D perhaps matches TRBD2 (6 bases). Per germline, CDR1 GTSNPN and CDR2 SVGIG (reference sequence). This CDR3 is 15 amino acids long. The V and J ends lost 6 bases and 4 bases respectively, with 21 bases between them.

CDR3 bases: TGTGCCAGCAGTTTTCGAACGGCCTCTGGGGCCAACGTCCTGACTTTC. Amino acid sequence: CASSFRTASGANVLTF. This chain uses TRBV27 with TRBJ2-6; D gene uncertain. This CDR3 comprises 16 residues. V lost 3 bases and J lost 0, with 9 bases in between. From germline, CDR1 is MNHEY and CDR2 SMNVEV (reference sequence).

The J gene is TRBJ2-2, the V gene TRBV11-2, with no clear D. Trimming shortened V by 5 bases and J by 1 base, and 5 bases separated the two germline ends. Per the germline V gene, CDR1 is SGHAT and CDR2 is FQNNGV. The CDR3 is 13 amino acids. The CDR3 DNA reads TGTGCCAGCAGCGGCCAGAACACCGGGGAGCTGTTTTTT. Encoded protein: CASSGQNTGELFF. Looking up the rest from reference TRBV11-2 and TRBJ2-2 gives the full variable domain: EAGVAQSPRYKIIEKRQSVAFWCNPISGHATLYWYQQILGQGPKLLIQFQNNGVVDDSQLPKDRFSAERLKGVDSTLKIQPAKLEDSAVYLCASSGQNTGELFFGEGSRLTVL.

This clone was observed a few times. The V and J genes are TRBV27 and TRBJ2-7, with D perhaps TRBD1 (6 bases). The CDR3 runs 14 residues. The germline V gene encodes CDR1 MNHEY and CDR2 SMNVEV (reference sequence). Deletions cut 5 bases from V and 0 bases from J, with 11 bases between. This chain's CDR3 is CASSRTEHSYEQYF. The DNA of the CDR3 is TGTGCCAGCAGTCGGACAGAACACTCCTACGAGCAGTACTTC.

This rearrangement joins TRBV24-1 to TRBJ2-1; D unresolved. The CDR3 runs 13 residues. CDR1 and CDR2 (germline): KGHDR, SFDVKD. Between the trimmed V and J ends, which lost 9 bases and 4 bases, there was a span of 12 bases. CDR3 DNA: TGTGCCACCGGAGACTCATGGTACAATGAGCAGTTCTTC. As protein: CATGDSWYNEQFF.

The rearrangement uses TRBV7-6 and TRBJ2-1; D assignment may be TRBD1 or TRBD2 (6 bases each). The length of the CDR3 is 17 residues. V lost 3 bases, J lost 3 bases, and 18 bases lay in between. Germline assignment: CDR1 SGHVS and CDR2 FNYEAQ. The CDR3 here is CASSLVGGETGYNEQFF. In DNA, the CDR3 is TGTGCCAGCAGCTTGGTCGGGGGCGAGACGGGCTACAATGAGCAGTTCTTC. Together with reference TRBV7-6 and TRBJ2-1, the CDR3 gives the full variable domain: GAGVSQSPRYKVTKRGQDVALRCDPISGHVSLYWYRQALGQGPEFLTYFNYEAQQDKSGLPNDRFSAERPEGSISTLTIQRTEQRDSAMYRCASSLVGGETGYNEQFFGPGTRLTVL.

The V and J genes are TRBV20-1 and TRBJ2-7, with D unresolved. CDR1 is DFQATT and CDR2 is SNEGSKA in the germline V gene (reference sequence). CDR3 length: 10 residues. V lost 3 bases and J lost 5, with 5 bases in between. The CDR3 region is CSARQDEQYF. Written as DNA, the CDR3 is TGCAGTGCTAGGCAGGACGAGCAGTACTTC.

The chain carries TRBV19 and TRBJ1-5, with TRBD1 matching over 9 bases. Germline CDR1 LNHDA, CDR2 SQIVND (reference sequence). The trim removed 2 bases at V and 0 bases at J, leaving 8 bases unmatched. This CDR3 comprises 18 residues. The CDR3 sequence: CASSITRTGAYSNQPQHF. CDR3 nucleotide sequence: TGTGCCAGTAGTATAACCCGGACAGGGGCTTATAGCAATCAGCCCCAGCATTTT.